Listed below are T cell receptor beta chains from one sample, sequenced in a study of T cell changes during pregnancy in multiple sclerosis. Repertoires were generated with immunoSEQ multiplex PCR, while TCRdb's copy carries only in-frame clones and drops some. The repertoire holds fewer than 85,000 clones, with roughly 95% as singletons. This sample comprised peripheral blood, obtained in the second trimester of pregnancy. The receptor source for this set is a female donor with multiple sclerosis, enrolled in a pregnancy study. The CDR3 runs from the conserved cysteine through the conserved F or W. D genes are given only for firm matches. Size tells how often a clone was seen (once, few, many) or the class of an expanded clone, and some rows leave it out.

>TRBV2|TRBJ2-7|TRBD2|once
CASSEGGRAGEQYF
TGTGCCAGCAGTGAAGGGGGGAGGGCCGGAGAGCAGTACTTC
>TRBV2|TRBJ2-7|-|-
CASRQVAQQYF
TGTGCCAGCAGGCAGGTTGCACAGCAGTACTTC
>TRBV4-1|TRBJ2-1|-|-
CASSQVGLYNEQFF
TGCGCCAGCAGCCAAGTTGGGCTCTACAATGAGCAGTTCTTC
>TRBV5-1|TRBJ1-1|-|-
CASSLEQGGTEAFF
TGCGCCAGCAGCTTGGAACAGGGTGGCACTGAAGCTTTCTTT
>TRBV19|TRBJ1-1|-|-
CASTPDTVSPEAFF
TGTGCCAGTACCCCTGACACCGTCTCCCCTGAAGCTTTCTTT
>TRBV5-1|TRBJ1-4|TRBD1|-
CASSKGQNNEKLFF
TGCGCCAGCAGCAAGGGACAGAACAATGAAAAACTGTTTTTT
>TRBV30|TRBJ2-7|-|-
CAWSVGGAGYEQYF
TGTGCCTGGAGTGTAGGCGGCGCTGGCTACGAGCAGTACTTC
>TRBV19|TRBJ1-1|-|once
CASSIPEGTEAFF
TGTGCCAGTAGTATACCGGAGGGCACTGAAGCTTTCTTT
>TRBV5-5|TRBJ2-5|TRBD1|-
CASSLLGTGGLETQYF
TGTGCCAGCAGCCTTCTGGGGACAGGGGGTTTGGAGACCCAGTACTTC
>TRBV7-6|TRBJ2-2|-|-
CASSPRGPNTGELFF
TGTGCCAGCAGCCCCAGGGGACCTAACACCGGGGAGCTGTTTTTT
>TRBV6-6|TRBJ2-1|-|-
CASSQALNEQFF
TGTGCCAGCAGCCAGGCCCTGAATGAGCAGTTCTTC
>TRBV5-4|TRBJ2-5|TRBD2|-
CASRLTPGREGKETQYF
TGTGCCAGCAGACTCACCCCCGGGAGGGAAGGGAAAGAGACCCAGTACTTC
>TRBV19|TRBJ2-5|TRBD2|-
CASSRGTKETQYF
TGTGCCAGTAGCCGTGGGACTAAAGAGACCCAGTACTTC
>TRBV28|TRBJ2-1|-|once
CAIETEGPYNEQFF
TGTGCCATCGAAACGGAGGGTCCCTACAATGAGCAGTTCTTC
>TRBV7-9|TRBJ2-1|TRBD2|-
CASDTSGSPSSYNEQFF
TGTGCCAGCGATACTAGCGGGAGTCCGAGCTCCTACAATGAGCAGTTCTTC
>TRBV11-2|TRBJ1-2|TRBD1|-
CASSLSGTGAPYGYTF
TGTGCCAGCAGCTTGTCCGGGACAGGGGCCCCCTATGGCTACACCTTC
>TRBV1|TRBJ2-3|-|-
CTSSPGPASGRTRTDTQYF
TGCACCAGCAGCCCAGGGCCTGCTAGCGGGAGGACGAGGACAGATACGCAGTATTTT
>TRBV21-1|TRBJ2-7|-|-
CASSKVGQGWSHEQYF
TGTGCCAGCAGCAAAGTGGGTCAGGGGTGGTCCCACGAGCAGTACTTC
>TRBV28|TRBJ1-4|TRBD1|-
CASSPHRTGEKLFF
TGTGCCAGCAGTCCGCACCGGACAGGTGAAAAACTGTTTTTT
>TRBV7-9|TRBJ1-1|TRBD1|few
CASSPGTGPTEAFF
TGTGCCAGCAGCCCCGGGACAGGGCCCACTGAAGCTTTCTTT
>TRBV19|TRBJ1-1|-|-
CASSIPSVNTEAFF
TGTGCCAGTAGTATCCCCAGCGTGAACACTGAAGCTTTCTTT
>TRBV25-1|TRBJ1-1|-|-
CATSDLSAEAFF
TGTGCCACCTCCGACCTTAGCGCTGAAGCTTTCTTT
>TRBV7-2|TRBJ1-2|-|-
CASSLVSYGYTF
TGTGCCAGCAGCTTAGTATCTTATGGCTACACCTTC
>TRBV9|TRBJ1-3|TRBD1|-
CASNTGGENTIYF
TGTGCCAGCAATACAGGGGGGGAAAACACCATATATTTT
>TRBV14|TRBJ1-4|-|-
CASSLGTQLFF
TGTGCCAGCAGCCTTGGGACTCAGCTGTTTTTT
>TRBV29-1|TRBJ2-7|TRBD2|-
CSALGLAGYEQYF
TGCAGCGCCCTGGGACTAGCGGGTTACGAGCAGTACTTC
>TRBV4-1|TRBJ2-7|TRBD2|-
CASSQGASGSSYEQYF
TGCGCCAGCAGCCAAGGTGCTAGCGGGAGCTCCTACGAGCAGTACTTC
>TRBV25-1|TRBJ1-4|-|-
CASSEKGSYNEKLFF
TGTGCCAGCAGTGAAAAGGGGTCCTATAATGAAAAACTGTTTTTT
>TRBV11-2|TRBJ1-3|TRBD1|-
CASSSDRAGNTIYF
TGTGCCAGCAGCTCGGACAGGGCTGGAAACACCATATATTTT
>TRBV7-9|TRBJ2-5|-|once
CASSPGTSRGETQYF
TGTGCCAGCAGCCCAGGGACATCAAGAGGAGAGACCCAGTACTTC
>TRBV9|TRBJ1-1|-|few
CASSTGGGTEAFF
TGTGCCAGCAGCACCGGGGGGGGAACTGAAGCTTTCTTT
>TRBV18|TRBJ2-2|-|-
CASSSEQMNTGELFF
TGTGCCAGCTCAAGCGAACAAATGAACACCGGGGAGCTGTTTTTT
>TRBV7-9|TRBJ1-2|-|-
CASSDGVDYYGYTF
TGTGCCAGCAGCGACGGGGTCGACTACTATGGCTACACCTTC
>TRBV5-4|TRBJ2-7|-|-
CASSSRSGTGEQYF
TGTGCCAGCAGCTCCCGCTCGGGTACGGGCGAGCAGTACTTC
>TRBV2|TRBJ2-7|TRBD1|-
CASSAGGSYEQYF
TGTGCCAGCAGTGCAGGGGGCTCCTACGAGCAGTACTTC
>TRBV7-2|TRBJ2-3|-|-
CASSLGPETDTQYF
TGTGCCAGCAGCTTAGGGCCAGAAACAGATACGCAGTATTTT
>TRBV6-5|TRBJ2-7|TRBD2|-
CASSYSAGESYEQYF
TGTGCCAGCAGTTACTCAGCGGGAGAAAGCTACGAGCAGTACTTC
>TRBV6-1|TRBJ2-5|-|-
CASSVGGGKETQYF
TGTGCCAGCAGTGTCGGAGGGGGCAAAGAGACCCAGTACTTC
>TRBV7-2|TRBJ2-7|-|-
CASSHHREFYEQYF
TGTGCCAGCAGCCATCACAGGGAGTTCTACGAGCAGTACTTC
>TRBV9|TRBJ1-2|-|-
CASSSRAGLANYGYTF
TGTGCCAGCAGCTCCCGGGCGGGACTGGCGAACTATGGCTACACCTTC
>TRBV11-2|TRBJ1-2|TRBD1|-
CASNVPTPGQGNYGYTF
TGTGCCAGCAACGTACCCACTCCGGGACAGGGGAACTATGGCTACACCTTC
>TRBV28|TRBJ2-5|TRBD2|-
CASSLGASGYQETQYF
TGTGCCAGCAGTTTAGGGGCTAGCGGGTACCAAGAGACCCAGTACTTC
>TRBV19|TRBJ1-1|TRBD1|-
CATHRGYGDTEAFF
TGTGCCACACACAGGGGTTATGGGGACACTGAAGCTTTCTTT
>TRBV2|TRBJ2-1|TRBD1|-
CASTQWTGGSNEQFF
TGTGCCAGCACTCAGTGGACAGGGGGCTCCAATGAGCAGTTCTTC
>TRBV5-4|TRBJ2-3|-|-
CASSFGGRSYTDTQYF
TGTGCCAGCAGCTTCGGGGGACGGTCCTACACAGATACGCAGTATTTT
>TRBV25-1|TRBJ2-1|-|-
CASSLNEQFF
TGTGCCAGCAGTTTAAATGAGCAGTTCTTC
>TRBV7-9|TRBJ2-7|TRBD1|-
CASSLRLQGKIYEQYF
TGTGCCAGCAGCTTACGTCTACAGGGGAAAATCTACGAGCAGTACTTC
>TRBV2|TRBJ2-5|TRBD1|-
CASDRGRGETQYF
TGTGCCAGCGACAGGGGCCGGGGAGAGACCCAGTACTTC
>TRBV28|TRBJ1-4|-|-
CASSGGRWDEKLFF
TGTGCCAGCAGCGGGGGACGGTGGGATGAAAAACTGTTTTTT
>TRBV7-7|TRBJ2-5|-|-
CASSHNLGEQETQYF
TGTGCCAGCAGCCACAATCTCGGGGAACAAGAGACCCAGTACTTC
>TRBV19|TRBJ2-7|TRBD1|-
CASSISGQESYEQYF
TGTGCCAGTAGTATCTCCGGACAGGAGTCCTACGAGCAGTACTTC
>TRBV11-2|TRBJ2-7|TRBD1|-
CASSGGTGLGHEQYF
TGTGCCAGCAGCGGAGGGACAGGTCTAGGCCACGAGCAGTACTTC
>TRBV28|TRBJ1-2|TRBD1|once
CASSLQWTGLSYGYTF
TGTGCCAGCAGTTTACAATGGACAGGCTTGTCGTATGGCTACACCTTC